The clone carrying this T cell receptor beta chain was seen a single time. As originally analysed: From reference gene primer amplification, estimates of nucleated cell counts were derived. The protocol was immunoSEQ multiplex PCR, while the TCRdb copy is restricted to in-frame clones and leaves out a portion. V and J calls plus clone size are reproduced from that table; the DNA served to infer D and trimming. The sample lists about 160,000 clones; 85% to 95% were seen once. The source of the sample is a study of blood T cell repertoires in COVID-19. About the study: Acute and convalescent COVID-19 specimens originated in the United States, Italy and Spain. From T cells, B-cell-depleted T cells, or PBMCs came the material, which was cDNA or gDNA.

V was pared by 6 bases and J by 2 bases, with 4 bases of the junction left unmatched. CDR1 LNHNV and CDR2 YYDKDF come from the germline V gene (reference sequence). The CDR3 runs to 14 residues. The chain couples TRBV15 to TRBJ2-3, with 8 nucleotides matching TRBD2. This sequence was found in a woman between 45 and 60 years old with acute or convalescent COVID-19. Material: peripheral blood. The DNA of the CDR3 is TGTGCCACCAGTACTAGCGGAGACACAGATACGCAGTATTTT. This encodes CATSTSGDTDTQYF.